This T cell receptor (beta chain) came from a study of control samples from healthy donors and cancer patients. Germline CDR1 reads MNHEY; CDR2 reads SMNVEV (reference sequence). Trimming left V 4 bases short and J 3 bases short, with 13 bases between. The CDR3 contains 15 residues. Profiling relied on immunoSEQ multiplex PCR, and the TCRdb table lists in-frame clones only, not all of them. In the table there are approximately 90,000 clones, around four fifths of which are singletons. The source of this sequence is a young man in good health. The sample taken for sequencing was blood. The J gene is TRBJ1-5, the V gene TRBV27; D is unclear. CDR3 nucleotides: TGTGCCAGCAGTTCCTACCGCGTAGACAATCAGCCCCAGCATTTT. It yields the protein CASSSYRVDNQPQHF.